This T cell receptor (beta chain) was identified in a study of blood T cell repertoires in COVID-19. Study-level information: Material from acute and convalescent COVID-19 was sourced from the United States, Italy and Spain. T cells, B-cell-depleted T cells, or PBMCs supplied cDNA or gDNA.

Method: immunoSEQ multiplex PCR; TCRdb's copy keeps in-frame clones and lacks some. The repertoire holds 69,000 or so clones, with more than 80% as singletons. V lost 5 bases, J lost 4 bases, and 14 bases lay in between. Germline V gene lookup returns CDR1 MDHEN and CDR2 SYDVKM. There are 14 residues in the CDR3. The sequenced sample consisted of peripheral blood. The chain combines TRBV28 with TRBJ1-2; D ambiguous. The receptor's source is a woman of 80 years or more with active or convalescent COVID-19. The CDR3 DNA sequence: TGTGCCAGCAGTGCCCCGTCTCAGTCCTATGGCTACACCTTC. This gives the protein CASSAPSQSYGYTF.